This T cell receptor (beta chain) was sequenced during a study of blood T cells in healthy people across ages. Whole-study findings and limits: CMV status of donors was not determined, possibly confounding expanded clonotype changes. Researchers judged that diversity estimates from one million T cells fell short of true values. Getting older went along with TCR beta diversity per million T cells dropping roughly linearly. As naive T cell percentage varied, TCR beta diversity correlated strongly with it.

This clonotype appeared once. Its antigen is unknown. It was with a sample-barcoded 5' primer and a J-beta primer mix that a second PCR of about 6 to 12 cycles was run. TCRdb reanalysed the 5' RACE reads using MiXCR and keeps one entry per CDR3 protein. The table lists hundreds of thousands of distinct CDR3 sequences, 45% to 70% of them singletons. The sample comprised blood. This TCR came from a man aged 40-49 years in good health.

The CDR3 spells CASDGNTGELFF. In DNA, the CDR3 is TGTGCCAGCGATGGGAACACCGGGGAGCTGTTTTTT. The chain recombines TRBV12-3 or TRBV12-4 with TRBJ2-2, with D unresolved. V was pared by 8 bases and J by 1 base, with 5 bases between. The CDR3 sequence is 12 residues long.